What follows describes a single TCR beta chain. Its antigen is unidentified. Template switching created a universal primer site, and the cDNA included unique molecular identifiers. TCRdb used MiXCR to reprocess the 5' RACE reads, holding one entry per CDR3 protein. The sample shows 1.5 million to 2 million distinct CDR3 sequences, under 35% of them seen only once. Each donor was a healthy Caucasian. This CDR3 has 16 amino acids. CDR1 is SGHAT, CDR2 FQNNGV, per germline. Trimming pared 5 bases from V and 2 bases from J, leaving 19 bases between. This record belongs to a study of identical twins. General study points: For zero-insertion analyses, partial confounding could come from invariant MAIT and iNKT cells.

The source material was cord blood. The chain is built from TRBV11-2 and TRBJ2-7; possible D gene TRBD1, 6 bases. This sequence was found in a newborn girl in good health. CDR3 residues: CASSTVRGDTPYEQYF. The CDR3 DNA reads TGTGCCAGCAGCACCGTGCGAGGGGACACCCCCTACGAGCAGTACTTC.